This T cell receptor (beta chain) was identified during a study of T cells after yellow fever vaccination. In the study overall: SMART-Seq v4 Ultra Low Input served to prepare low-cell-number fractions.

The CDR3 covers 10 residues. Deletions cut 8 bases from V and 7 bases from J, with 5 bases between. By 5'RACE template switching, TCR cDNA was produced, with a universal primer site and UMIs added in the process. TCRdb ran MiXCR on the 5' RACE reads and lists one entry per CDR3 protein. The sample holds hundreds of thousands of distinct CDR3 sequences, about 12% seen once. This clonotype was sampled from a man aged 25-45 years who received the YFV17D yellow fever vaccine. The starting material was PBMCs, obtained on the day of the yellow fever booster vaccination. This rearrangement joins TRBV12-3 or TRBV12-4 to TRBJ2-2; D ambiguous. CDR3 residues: CASFHGELFF. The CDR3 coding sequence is TGTGCCAGCTTCCACGGGGAGCTGTTTTTT.